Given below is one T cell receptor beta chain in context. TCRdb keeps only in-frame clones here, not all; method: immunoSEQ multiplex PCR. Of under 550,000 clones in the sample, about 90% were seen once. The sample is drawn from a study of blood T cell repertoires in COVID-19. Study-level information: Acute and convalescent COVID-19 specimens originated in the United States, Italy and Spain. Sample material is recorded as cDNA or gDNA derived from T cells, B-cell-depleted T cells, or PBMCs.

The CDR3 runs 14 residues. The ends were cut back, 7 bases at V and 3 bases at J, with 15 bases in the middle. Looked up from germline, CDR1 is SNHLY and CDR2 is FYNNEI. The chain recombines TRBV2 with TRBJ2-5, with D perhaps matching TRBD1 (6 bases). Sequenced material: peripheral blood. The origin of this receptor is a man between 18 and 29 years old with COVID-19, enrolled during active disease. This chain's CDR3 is CASTKLTGKETQYF. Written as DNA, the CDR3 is TGTGCCAGCACGAAACTAACAGGGAAAGAGACCCAGTACTTC.